The rows below give T cell receptor beta chains drawn from one sample of a study of T-cell reconstitution after alpha-beta-depleted transplantation in children. TCRdb recomputed calls from the PCR reads with MiXCR, one row per CDR3 protein. The sample carries 700,000 to 850,000 distinct CDR3 sequences, 15% to 20% recorded once. Material: PBMCs, mostly from graft donor cells, obtained 360 days after TCRalphabeta/CD19-depleted stem cell transplant. These receptors all come from a male patient under 18 who had a stem cell transplant for acute lymphoblastic leukemia, so the T cells may come from the graft donor. The CDR3 runs from the conserved cysteine through the conserved F or W. Each record gives: clone size, D gene, J gene, V gene, CDR3 DNA, CDR3 protein. A D gene is named only where the DNA matches it firmly. Clone size is stated in some rows and not others, as once, few, many or a class when expanded.

abundance: few
d_gene: -
j_gene: TRBJ2-2
v_gene: TRBV18
CDR3nt: TGTGCCAGCTCACCCTTAGACCGACTAGTATCCGGGGAGCTGTTTTTT
CDR3aa: CASSPLDRLVSGELFF

abundance: -
d_gene: -
j_gene: TRBJ2-7
v_gene: TRBV6-5
CDR3nt: TGTGCCAGCACCAGCCGGCGGCAGGGGAGCTCCTACGAGCAGTACTTC
CDR3aa: CASTSRRQGSSYEQYF

abundance: -
d_gene: -
j_gene: TRBJ1-1
v_gene: TRBV7-9
CDR3nt: TGTGCCAGCAGCCCCCAGGAGGGGGTGAACACTGAAGCTTTCTTT
CDR3aa: CASSPQEGVNTEAFF

abundance: many
d_gene: TRBD2
j_gene: TRBJ2-7
v_gene: TRBV11-2
CDR3nt: TGTGCCAGCAGCTTAAGGCTAGCGGGAAAGTACGAGCAGTACTTC
CDR3aa: CASSLRLAGKYEQYF

abundance: -
d_gene: -
j_gene: TRBJ2-1
v_gene: TRBV7-3
CDR3nt: TGTGCCAGCACCCCACACGGGAGCAATATGAATGAGCAGTTCTTC
CDR3aa: CASTPHGSNMNEQFF

abundance: few
d_gene: TRBD2
j_gene: TRBJ2-7
v_gene: TRBV5-1
CDR3nt: TGCGCCAGCAGCCGGCCGACTAGCGGGAGGGCCGAGGTTACGTTTGAGCAGTACTTC
CDR3aa: CASSRPTSGRAEVTFEQYF

abundance: -
d_gene: -
j_gene: TRBJ1-5
v_gene: TRBV29-1
CDR3nt: TGCAGCGTTGGATGGCAGGGGCAGCCCCAGCATTTT
CDR3aa: CSVGWQGQPQHF

abundance: -
d_gene: -
j_gene: TRBJ2-2
v_gene: TRBV20-1
CDR3nt: TGCAGTGCCCCCCAGGGAAACACCGGGGAGCTGTTTTTT
CDR3aa: CSAPQGNTGELFF

abundance: -
d_gene: TRBD2
j_gene: TRBJ2-1
v_gene: TRBV2
CDR3nt: TGTGCCAGCATAACCGGACTAGCGGGAGTTCGGGGCAATGAGCAGTTCTTC
CDR3aa: CASITGLAGVRGNEQFF

abundance: few
d_gene: -
j_gene: TRBJ2-5
v_gene: TRBV10-3
CDR3nt: TGTGCCATCAGTGTGGAGACCCAGTACTTC
CDR3aa: CAISVETQYF